The 30 T cell receptor beta chains listed next were all sequenced from one sample in a study of shared clonotypes between healthy human individuals. Sequencing used immunoSEQ multiplex PCR; TCRdb keeps in-frame clones, though not all of them. The sample holds about 2.4 million clones, 80% to 95% seen once. The source material was naive CD4+ T cells from PBMCs. Documented subset: CD45RA+ positively selected. All receptors come from a man in his late teens or twenties in good health. Some clones in this sample may be carry-over from other donors' samples.

The chain employs TRBV28 and TRBJ1-5, with a weak D call TRBD1 (6 bases). Germline V lookup: CDR1 MDHEN, CDR2 SYDVKM. Between the trimmed V and J ends, which lost 2 bases and 5 bases, there was a span of 10 bases. The CDR3 is 14 residues long. CDR3 in amino acids: CASSLGDNYQPQHF. DNA of the CDR3: TGTGCCAGCAGTTTAGGGGACAACTATCAGCCCCAGCATTTT.

This clone was counted only a few times. Other nucleotide sequences in the sample specify the same CDR3. This chain links TRBV6-1 with TRBJ1-1; D call uncertain. Germline CDR1 is MNHNS and CDR2 is SASEGT. Trimming stripped 5 bases from V and 3 bases from J, with 7 bases between. CDR3 size: 12 residues. CDR3 loop: CASSTGYTEAFF. CDR3 bases: TGTGCCAGCAGTACGGGTTACACTGAAGCTTTCTTT.

The chain couples TRBV7-2 to TRBJ2-3, with D possibly called TRBD1 or TRBD2 (5 bases each). The CDR3 is 16 amino acids. Trimming removed 0 bases from V and 4 bases from J, with 14 bases in between. Per the germline V gene, CDR1 is SGHTA and CDR2 is FQGNSA. CDR3 sequence reads: CASSLARAQGADTQYF. The CDR3 DNA is TGTGCCAGCAGCTTAGCGCGGGCGCAGGGCGCAGATACGCAGTATTTT.

The chain uses TRBV14 and TRBJ2-1, with 13 positions matching TRBD2. Germline V gene data show CDR1 as SGHDN and CDR2 as FVKESK. After removal of 5 bases from V and 8 bases from J, the junction contained 12 bases not matched to a gene. The CDR3 has 17 residues. CDR3 sequence reads: CASSWTSGRGAQYEQFF. In DNA form, the CDR3 reads TGTGCCAGCAGCTGGACTAGCGGGAGAGGGGCCCAATATGAGCAGTTCTTC. Together with reference TRBV14 and TRBJ2-1, the CDR3 gives the full variable domain: EAGVTQFPSHSVIEKGQTVTLRCDPISGHDNLYWYRRVMGKEIKFLLHFVKESKQDESGMPNNRFLAERTGGTYSTLKVQPAELEDSGVYFCASSWTSGRGAQYEQFFGPGTRLTVL.

CDR3 DNA sequence: TGTGCCAGCAGTGAACCCCTGGGACTAGTGGGGGGTCGGTTCTTC. Encoded protein: CASSEPLGLVGGRFF. The chain recombines TRBV6-1 with TRBJ2-1; 8 bases match TRBD2. Germline values: CDR1 MNHNS, CDR2 SASEGT. The CDR3 runs to 15 residues. Unmatched junction bases numbered 15, after V lost 2 bases and J lost 15 bases.

This chain links TRBV5-1 with TRBJ1-2; possible D gene TRBD1, 5 bases. The germline V gene encodes CDR1 SGHRS and CDR2 YFSETQ. V shed 4 bases and J shed 4 bases, with 14 bases lying between them. The CDR3 consists of 14 residues. The CDR3 sequence is CASSLGEPRYGYTF. DNA for the CDR3: TGCGCCAGCAGCCTGGGGGAGCCGCGCTATGGCTACACCTTC.

This sequence joins TRBV7-9 and TRBJ1-2; maybe TRBD1 (5 bases). The germline V gene has CDR1 SEHNR and CDR2 FQNEAQ (reference sequence). This CDR3 spans 11 amino acids. Trimming removed 5 bases from V and 10 bases from J, with 11 bases in between. The CDR3 spells CASSIQGTYTF. The DNA of the CDR3 is TGTGCCAGCAGCATCCAGGGTACCTACACCTTC.

The chain recombines TRBV5-1 with TRBJ2-1, with 7 positions matching TRBD1. V gave up 4 bases and J gave up 6 bases; unmatched junction bases: 4. This CDR3 is built from 13 residues. Germline CDR1 and CDR2: SGHRS and YFSETQ. DNA of the CDR3: TGCGCCAGCAGCCCTGAGGGGGCCAATGAGCAGTTCTTC. It codes for CASSPEGANEQFF.

This chain links TRBV19 with TRBJ1-1; no reliable D call. The CDR3 extends over 13 amino acids. Trimming took off 1 base at V and 5 bases at J, with 8 bases between the two ends. CDR1 and CDR2 from the germline V gene are LNHDA and SQIVND (reference sequence). The chain's CDR3 is CASSIGERTEAFF. CDR3 coding DNA: TGTGCCAGTAGTATAGGGGAGAGGACTGAAGCTTTCTTT.

The V call is TRBV18, the J call TRBJ2-1; 11 nucleotides agree with TRBD2. The germline CDR1 and CDR2 sequences are KGHSH and LQKENI. Trimming removed 6 bases from V and 7 bases from J; junction bases left unmatched: 8. The CDR3 runs to 15 residues. CDR3 coding DNA: TGTGCCAGCTCGGGAACTAGCGGGAGTCGGAATGAGCAGTTCTTC. As protein: CASSGTSGSRNEQFF.

V and J are TRBV14 and TRBJ2-6; D tentatively fits TRBD1 or TRBD2 (5 bases each). V shed 9 bases and J shed 0 bases, with 15 bases lying between them. CDR1 is SGHDN and CDR2 is FVKESK in the germline V gene. This CDR3 spans 16 amino acids. CDR3 coding DNA: TGTGCCAGGCAGAGACAGCGGCCCTCTGGGGCCAACGTCCTGACTTTC. This codes for CARQRQRPSGANVLTF.

This sequence joins TRBV18 and TRBJ1-6, with TRBD1 matching 9 bases. Looked up from germline, CDR1 is KGHSH and CDR2 is LQKENI. V was clipped by 3 bases and J by 10 bases; unmatched bases: 7. This CDR3 has 15 residues. The CDR3 coding sequence is TGTGCCAGCTCACCCGGGGACAGGGTCATATCACCCCTCCACTTT. It yields the protein CASSPGDRVISPLHF. Using reference TRBV18 and TRBJ1-6 for the parts outside the CDR3, the full variable domain is NAGVMQNPRHLVRRRGQEARLRCSPMKGHSHVYWYRQLPEEGLKFMVYLQKENIIDESGMPKERFSAEFPKEGPSILRIQQVVRGDSAAYFCASSPGDRVISPLHFGNGTRLTVT.

This sequence joins TRBV5-6 and TRBJ1-5; TRBD1 agrees at 7 bases. The junction had 10 bases not matched to a gene; V was cut back by 0 bases and J by 4 bases. The CDR3 has 17 residues. Germline V gives CDR1 SGHDT, CDR2 YYEEEE. The CDR3 here is CASSLGPGQIANQPQHF. The CDR3 DNA is TGTGCCAGCAGCTTGGGGCCGGGACAGATAGCGAATCAGCCCCAGCATTTT.

With regard to this clone: The same CDR3 arises from other DNA sequences in this sample as well. The chain employs TRBV7-3 and TRBJ2-2; D is uncertain. Germline V gene sequence: CDR1 SGHTA, CDR2 FQGTGA. The V end lost 4 bases, the J end lost 3 bases, and 6 bases lay between the germline ends. The CDR3 is 13 amino acids. The DNA for the CDR3 is TGTGCCAGCAGCTCCGACTACACCGGGGAGCTGTTTTTT. Its protein is CASSSDYTGELFF.

This clone was detected only a few times. The genes are TRBV19 and TRBJ1-5; D is perhaps TRBD1 (5 bases). CDR3 length: 14 residues. Germline CDR1 LNHDA, CDR2 SQIVND (reference sequence). V was trimmed by 7 bases and J by 6 bases, leaving 16 bases between them. CDR3 sequence (DNA): TGTGCCAGTACCCCCTTGGGGACCCTTCAGCCCCAGCATTTT. This gives the protein CASTPLGTLQPQHF.

The rearrangement uses TRBV20-1 and TRBJ2-1, with D possibly being TRBD1 or TRBD2 (7 bases each). The CDR3 consists of 11 residues. V was shortened by 7 bases and J by 9 bases, with 13 bases between the two germline ends. Per germline, CDR1 DFQATT and CDR2 SNEGSKA (reference sequence). CDR3 in amino acids: CSGAGDSEQFF. CDR3 coding DNA: TGCAGTGGGGCGGGGGACAGTGAGCAGTTCTTC.

The CDR3 loop reads CASGPRTGAGETQYF. Here the CDR3 DNA reads TGTGCCAGCGGGCCCCGAACAGGGGCGGGGGAGACCCAGTACTTC. The chain joins TRBV6-4 to TRBJ2-5; D possibly corresponds to TRBD1 (7 bases). Germline assignment: CDR1 MRHNA and CDR2 SNTAGT. The germline V and J ends were trimmed by 8 bases and 5 bases, with 21 bases remaining between them. The CDR3 length is 15 residues.

The chain recombines TRBV7-3 with TRBJ2-7; TRBD2 aligns across 8 bases. Germline V gene data show CDR1 as SGHTA and CDR2 as FQGTGA. The CDR3 spans 14 residues. V trimming: 8 bases; J trimming: 2 bases; junction bases outside the gene matches: 8. The CDR3 coding sequence is TGTGCCAGCGCCAGCACGGGAGGGCCCTACGAGCAGTACTTC. Residues: CASASTGGPYEQYF.

The V and J genes are TRBV18 and TRBJ1-2; unclear D gene. Between the trimmed V and J ends, which lost 3 bases and 4 bases, there was a span of 12 bases. Germline loops: CDR1 KGHSH, CDR2 LQKENI. The CDR3 is made up of 14 amino acids. CDR3 sequence: CASSPEAGFYGYTF. The CDR3 DNA follows: TGTGCCAGCTCACCCGAGGCCGGTTTCTATGGCTACACCTTC.

This clone was found a few times. V usage is TRBV9 and J usage is TRBJ1-2; the D is unclear. Germline loops: CDR1 SGDLS, CDR2 YYNGEE. Trimming took off 7 bases at V and 7 bases at J, with 14 bases between the two ends. The CDR3 runs 12 residues. CDR3 bases: TGTGCCAGCTCAAATTCCCCGGGTGGCTACACCTTC. Translated: CASSNSPGGYTF.

This chain connects TRBV15 to TRBJ2-1; D tentatively fits TRBD1 or TRBD2 (5 bases each). V gave up 4 bases and J gave up 4 bases, with 14 bases separating them. This CDR3 is 15 amino acids long. Looked up from germline, CDR1 is LNHNV and CDR2 is YYDKDF (reference sequence). The CDR3 nucleotides read TGTGCCACCAGCACCGGGACGGCTCCTTACAATGAGCAGTTCTTC. Its protein is CATSTGTAPYNEQFF.

V and J are TRBV14 and TRBJ2-5; TRBD2 aligns across 10 bases. The end of the DNA fits TRBJ2-7 better, so the J call may be wrong. Germline V lookup: CDR1 SGHDN, CDR2 FVKESK. The length of the CDR3 is 16 residues. The CDR3 protein is CASSQVSSGSSYEQYF. In DNA form, the CDR3 reads TGTGCCAGCAGCCAAGTTTCTAGCGGGAGCTCCTACGAGCAGTACTTC.

The V and J genes are TRBV28 and TRBJ2-5; D gene uncertain. CDR1 is MDHEN, CDR2 SYDVKM, per germline. V lost 7 bases, J lost 1 base, and 10 bases lay in between. The CDR3 is made up of 13 amino acids. The CDR3 spells CASTIGPQETQYF. The DNA for the CDR3 is TGTGCCAGCACTATAGGCCCCCAAGAGACCCAGTACTTC.

V gene TRBV6-6 combines with J gene TRBJ2-7, with unresolved D. From germline, CDR1 is MNHNY and CDR2 SVGAGI (reference sequence). The CDR3 loop spans 16 amino acids. With 0 bases removed from V and 0 bases from J, the gap between germline ends came to 12 bases. The DNA of the CDR3 is TGTGCCAGCAGTTACTCGACCTTCTCTCGCTCCTACGAGCAGTACTTC. Translating it yields CASSYSTFSRSYEQYF.

The DNA of the CDR3 is TGTGCCAGTAGTATAATGAGGCAGGGGTATCAGCCCCAGCATTTT. Residues: CASSIMRQGYQPQHF. This sequence joins TRBV19 and TRBJ1-5, with a tentative D call TRBD1 (6 bases). Germline CDR1 is LNHDA and CDR2 is SQIVND (reference sequence). CDR3 size: 15 residues. V was cut by 2 bases and J by 5 bases, with 13 bases left in between.

V and J are TRBV5-1 and TRBJ2-7, with 11 bases aligning to TRBD2. V lost 5 bases to trimming and J lost 4 bases; unmatched junction nucleotides: 5. Per germline, CDR1 SGHRS and CDR2 YFSETQ. The length of the CDR3 is 14 residues. CDR3 residues: CASRLAGGLYEQYF. CDR3 DNA: TGCGCCAGCAGATTAGCGGGAGGGCTTTACGAGCAGTACTTC.

The genes are TRBV5-1 and TRBJ1-1, with a weak D call TRBD1 (6 bases). The length of the CDR3 is 14 residues. Germline CDR1 is SGHRS and CDR2 is YFSETQ. Trimming took 3 bases from V and 4 from J, leaving 13 bases between them. In DNA form, the CDR3 reads TGCGCCAGCAGCTCTCAGGACAGTTCCACTGAAGCTTTCTTT. Translating it yields CASSSQDSSTEAFF.

The chain recombines TRBV28 with TRBJ2-1; 10 nucleotides agree with TRBD2. Trimming removed 10 bases from V and 7 bases from J; junction bases left unmatched: 13. This CDR3 has 15 residues. CDR1 MDHEN and CDR2 SYDVKM come from the germline V gene. CDR3: CATKGSGRAGNEQFF. CDR3 sequence (DNA): TGTGCCACGAAAGGCAGCGGGAGGGCCGGAAATGAGCAGTTCTTC. Combining the CDR3 with reference TRBV28 and TRBJ2-1 gives the whole variable domain DVKVTQSSRYLVKRTGEKVFLECVQDMDHENMFWYRQDPGLGLRLIYFSYDVKMKEKGDIPEGYSVSREKKERFSLILESASTNQTSMYLCATKGSGRAGNEQFFGPGTRLTVL.

The CDR3 loop is CASSPIADTQYF. The DNA of the CDR3 is TGTGCCAGTAGCCCAATCGCAGATACGCAGTATTTT. The J gene is TRBJ2-3, the V gene TRBV19; D is unclear. Between the trimmed V and J ends, which lost 6 bases and 4 bases, there was a span of 8 bases. Germline V lookup: CDR1 LNHDA, CDR2 SQIVND (reference sequence). This CDR3 is 12 amino acids long.

This sequence joins TRBV28 and TRBJ2-7; D uncertain. V lost 3 bases to trimming and J lost 4 bases, with 25 bases between them. This CDR3 contains 18 residues. Germline assignment: CDR1 MDHEN and CDR2 SYDVKM. The CDR3 nucleotides read TGTGCCAGCAGTTTTACGCGACTCTCCCGACCAGGAAAATACGAGCAGTACTTC. This gives the protein CASSFTRLSRPGKYEQYF. The variable domain in full, completed from reference TRBV28 and TRBJ2-7, reads DVKVTQSSRYLVKRTGEKVFLECVQDMDHENMFWYRQDPGLGLRLIYFSYDVKMKEKGDIPEGYSVSREKKERFSLILESASTNQTSMYLCASSFTRLSRPGKYEQYFGPGTRLTVT.